One and the same sample provided the 24 T cell receptor beta chains below, sequenced in a study of radiotherapy plus CTLA-4 blockade in lung cancer. Clones were read by immunoSEQ multiplex PCR, and TCRdb kept only the in-frame ones, dropping some. The sample records roughly 59,000 clones, around 74% being singletons. This material consisted of peripheral blood, taken from a patient treated with radiotherapy plus ipilimumab. These receptors were taken from a human donor with non-small cell lung cancer whose response to radiotherapy plus ipilimumab could not be evaluated.

This rearrangement joins TRBV27 to TRBJ1-1, with a possible D match to TRBD1 (5 bases). With 6 bases removed from V and 8 bases from J, the gap between germline ends came to 10 bases. The CDR3 runs 11 residues. The germline V gene has CDR1 MNHEY and CDR2 SMNVEV (reference sequence). The DNA for the CDR3 is TGTGCCAGCAGGGGACTGAGCGAAGCTTTCTTT. It translates to CASRGLSEAFF.

Worth noting for this clone: A read error may account for a junction end that differs from germline. This rearrangement joins TRBV7-9 to TRBJ2-4, with TRBD2 as a possible D gene (6 bases). The CDR3 spans 12 residues. Germline CDR1 and CDR2: SEHNR and FQNEAQ (reference sequence). In DNA form, the CDR3 reads TGTGCCAGCAGCCTCTACCCTCAGGGAGGACACTTC. This gives the protein CASSLYPQGGHF.

This chain joins TRBV30 and TRBJ2-7; 13 bases line up with TRBD2. The V gene end was trimmed by 3 bases and the J gene end by 3 bases; junction bases not matched to a gene: 11. The V gene's germline CDR1 is GTSNPN and CDR2 SVGIG (reference sequence). The CDR3 has 17 amino acids. CDR3: CAWRAPGLAGASYEQYF. The CDR3 DNA follows: TGTGCCTGGAGAGCTCCCGGACTAGCGGGGGCCAGCTACGAGCAGTACTTC. Combining the CDR3 with reference TRBV30 and TRBJ2-7 gives the whole variable domain SQTIHQWPATLVQPVGSPLSLECTVEGTSNPNLYWYRQAAGRGLQLLFYSVGIGQISSEVPQNLSASRPQDRQFILSSKKLLLSDSGFYLCAWRAPGLAGASYEQYFGPGTRLTVT.

This rearrangement joins TRBV5-6 to TRBJ1-1; D call uncertain. The germline V gene has CDR1 SGHDT and CDR2 YYEEEE. The CDR3 consists of 12 residues. The ends were cut back, 4 bases at V and 5 bases at J, with 9 bases in the middle. Here the CDR3 DNA reads TGTGCCAGCAGCCGGGATGATACTGAAGCTTTCTTT. Protein product: CASSRDDTEAFF. The full variable domain, with the rest looked up from reference TRBV5-6 and TRBJ1-1, is DAGVTQSPTHLIKTRGQQVTLRCSPKSGHDTVSWYQQALGQGPQFIFQYYEEEERQRGNFPDRFSGHQFPNYSSELNVNALLLGDSALYLCASSRDDTEAFFGQGTRLTVV.

V is TRBV7-3 and J is TRBJ1-6; no clear D gene. The germline V and J ends were trimmed by 4 bases and 8 bases, with 9 bases remaining between them. The germline CDR1 and CDR2 sequences are SGHTA and FQGTGA. CDR3 length: 13 amino acids. In nucleotides, the CDR3 is TGTGCCAGCAGCTCCTCTCGGGATTCACCCCTCCACTTT. Translating gives CASSSSRDSPLHF.

J is TRBJ2-3 and V is TRBV7-8; TRBD2 agrees at 8 bases. After removal of 0 bases from V and 5 bases from J, the junction contained 4 bases not matched to a gene. CDR1 is SGHVS, CDR2 FQNEAQ, per germline. The CDR3 runs to 15 residues. CDR3 amino acids: CASSLASGVIDTQYF. CDR3 nucleotide sequence: TGTGCCAGCAGCTTAGCTAGCGGGGTTATAGATACGCAGTATTTT.

This sequence joins TRBV7-2 and TRBJ1-3; TRBD1 might be the D (6 bases). Germline V gene lookup returns CDR1 SGHTA and CDR2 FQGNSA. V shed 1 base and J shed 1 base, with 11 bases lying between them. This CDR3 has 16 residues. The CDR3, as DNA: TGTGCCAGCAGCTTAGAGGGGGAAGGGTCTGGAAACACCATATATTTT. Its translation is CASSLEGEGSGNTIYF.

The chain links TRBV5-1 to TRBJ2-1; 7 bases fit TRBD1. Trimming took 4 bases from V and 2 from J; bases not matched to a gene: 9. The CDR3 loop spans 16 amino acids. From germline, CDR1 is SGHRS and CDR2 YFSETQ. CDR3 in DNA: TGCGCCAGCAGCAAGCCGACAGGGACCACCTACAATGAGCAGTTCTTC. Protein sequence: CASSKPTGTTYNEQFF.

V gene TRBV29-1 combines with J gene TRBJ2-1; 9 bases line up with TRBD1. CDR3 length equals 13 residues. Germline V lookup: CDR1 SQVTM, CDR2 ANQGSEA. V lost 7 bases and J lost 3; bases outside the gene matches: 4. The CDR3 DNA follows: TGCAGCGCCCGACAGGGGGGCTACAATGAGCAGTTCTTC. It codes for CSARQGGYNEQFF.

This sequence joins TRBV6-5 and TRBJ1-5, with D unresolved. Germline loops: CDR1 MNHEY, CDR2 SVGAGI. The CDR3 totals 15 residues. V dropped 5 bases and J dropped 4 bases, with 15 bases sitting between them. As DNA, the CDR3 is TGTGCCAGCAGTCCCCAACCCGGCGGGAATCAGCCCCAGCATTTT. This translates into CASSPQPGGNQPQHF.

This clone was seen a few times. The V and J genes are TRBV4-2 and TRBJ1-5; D remains unclear. Germline V gene data show CDR1 as LGHNA and CDR2 as YNFKEQ. The CDR3 extends over 14 amino acids. Deletions cut 4 bases from V and 5 bases from J, with 12 bases between. CDR3 sequence reads: CASSRPGTHQPQHF. The CDR3 DNA is TGTGCCAGCAGCCGCCCGGGAACCCATCAGCCCCAGCATTTT.

V usage is TRBV6-5 and J usage is TRBJ2-3; weak D call: TRBD1 (6 bases). The germline gives CDR1 MNHEY, CDR2 SVGAGI. CDR3 length: 15 residues. V shed 6 bases and J shed 11 bases, with 24 bases lying between them. CDR3 nucleotides: TGTGCCAGCAGCCGACGGGACACCCGAGCGATGGAGCAGTATTTT. This codes for CASSRRDTRAMEQYF.

The J gene is TRBJ2-2, the V gene TRBV4-2, with 7 bases identical to TRBD2. The germline V gene has CDR1 LGHNA and CDR2 YNFKEQ. The CDR3 runs to 15 residues. The trim removed 5 bases at V and 3 bases at J, leaving 6 bases unmatched. The CDR3 reads CASSLKGRDTGELFF. CDR3 nucleotide sequence: TGTGCCAGCAGCTTGAAGGGGAGGGACACCGGGGAGCTGTTTTTT.

The chain employs TRBV5-1 and TRBJ2-3; 8 bases line up with TRBD2. The CDR3 contains 16 residues. Germline trimming cut 2 bases from V and 0 bases from J; bases unmatched to any gene: 5. Germline V gene lookup returns CDR1 SGHRS and CDR2 YFSETQ. In nucleotides, the CDR3 is TGCGCCAGCAGCTTCACCGGGGGGGCTAGCACAGATACGCAGTATTTT. Residues: CASSFTGGASTDTQYF.

The chain is built from TRBV30 and TRBJ1-5; 9 positions match TRBD1. Germline CDR1 reads GTSNPN; CDR2 reads SVGIG (reference sequence). CDR3 length equals 14 residues. Unmatched junction bases numbered 7, after V lost 5 bases and J lost 5 bases. The CDR3 region has the DNA TGTGCCTGGTCGCAGGGACAGGGAGATCAGCCCCAGCATTTT. Residues: CAWSQGQGDQPQHF.

The gene calls are TRBV6-1 and TRBJ1-3; D is ambiguous. V lost 3 bases to trimming and J lost 0 bases, with 6 bases between them. The CDR3 covers 14 residues. The germline CDR1 and CDR2 sequences are MNHNS and SASEGT. CDR3 DNA: TGTGCCAGCAGTGAGCGGCACTCTGGAAACACCATATATTTT. Translating gives CASSERHSGNTIYF.

This clone was seen only a few times. The chain recombines TRBV2 with TRBJ1-3; D gene unclear. This CDR3 comprises 15 residues. The germline V gene has CDR1 SNHLY and CDR2 FYNNEI. V lost 6 bases, J lost 0 bases, and 12 bases lay in between. This CDR3 reads CASREGWPSGNTIYF. CDR3 DNA: TGTGCCAGCAGGGAGGGCTGGCCCTCTGGAAACACCATATATTTT.

This chain links TRBV10-2 with TRBJ1-3; D might be TRBD1 (5 bases). The CDR3 is made up of 15 amino acids. V lost 2 bases and J 4 bases, leaving 12 bases between the germline ends. The V gene's germline CDR1 is WSHSY and CDR2 SAAADI. The CDR3 nucleotides read TGCGCCAGCAGTGAGAGCGGGGGTTCGGGAAACACCATATATTTT. This translates into CASSESGGSGNTIYF.

The rearrangement uses TRBV7-3 and TRBJ2-1; TRBD2 aligns across 10 bases. CDR1 SGHTA and CDR2 FQGTGA come from the germline V gene. The CDR3 is 15 amino acids. V lost 5 bases, J lost 4 bases, and 5 bases stayed unmatched. CDR3: CASSGLAGAYNEQFF. The DNA for the CDR3 is TGTGCCAGCAGCGGTCTAGCGGGAGCATACAATGAGCAGTTCTTC. The whole variable domain, filled in from reference TRBV7-3 and TRBJ2-1, reads GAGVSQTPSNKVTEKGKYVELRCDPISGHTALYWYRQSLGQGPEFLIYFQGTGAADDSGLPNDRFFAVRPEGSVSTLKIQRTERGDSAVYLCASSGLAGAYNEQFFGPGTRLTVL.

This clone was counted between two and nine times. The rearrangement links TRBV4-3 to TRBJ1-5, with a tentative D call TRBD1 (6 bases). Germline-derived CDR1 and CDR2 are LGHNA and YSLEER. The V end was cut by 1 base, the J end by 12 bases, with 19 bases between. CDR3 size: 15 residues. The CDR3 here is CASSQGRGGAQDQHF. CDR3 DNA sequence: TGCGCCAGCAGCCAAGGAAGGGGGGGGGCTCAGGACCAGCATTTT.

This chain links TRBV29-1 with TRBJ2-7, with D possibly being TRBD1 (6 bases). V dropped 5 bases and J dropped 2 bases, with 10 bases sitting between them. Germline V gene lookup returns CDR1 SQVTM and CDR2 ANQGSEA. CDR3 length: 12 amino acids. The CDR3, as DNA: TGCAGCGTTCTGACAGGTCCCTACGAGCAGTACTTC. It specifies CSVLTGPYEQYF.

The V gene is TRBV5-1, the J gene TRBJ1-1; no firm D call. CDR1 and CDR2 (germline): SGHRS, YFSETQ. V lost 0 bases and J 1 base, leaving 4 bases between the germline ends. The CDR3 length is 13 residues. The CDR3 sequence: CASSLDRNTEAFF. In DNA form, the CDR3 reads TGCGCCAGCAGCTTGGATCGGAACACTGAAGCTTTCTTT.

The chain joins TRBV5-1 to TRBJ1-2, with TRBD1 identical over 9 bases. Per the germline V gene, CDR1 is SGHRS and CDR2 is YFSETQ. This CDR3 spans 17 amino acids. Trimming cost V 0 bases and J 4 bases; bases outside gene matches: 10. This chain's CDR3 is CASSLEVGTGSGYGYTF. In DNA, the CDR3 is TGCGCCAGCAGCTTGGAAGTGGGGACAGGGAGCGGCTATGGCTACACCTTC.

J is TRBJ1-1 and V is TRBV6-5, with D possibly being TRBD1 (6 bases). Germline CDR1 MNHEY, CDR2 SVGAGI. V was cut by 7 bases and J by 4 bases, with 13 bases left in between. The CDR3 has 13 amino acids. CDR3 in amino acids: CASNTGMFTEAFF. CDR3 in DNA: TGTGCCAGCAATACAGGGATGTTCACTGAAGCTTTCTTT.